These 27 T cell receptor beta chains came from one sample sequenced in a study of shared clonotypes between healthy human individuals. Generated by immunoSEQ multiplex PCR, the TCRdb table keeps only in-frame clones and is missing some. The table has roughly 520,000 clones, roughly 95% seen once. The specimen was naive CD4+ T cells sorted from blood. As to subset: CD45RA+ positively selected. These receptors originate from a woman aged 25 to 39 in good health.

The chain's CDR3 is CASSYSGRDGEQFF. The CDR3 nucleotides are TGTGCCAGTAGTTATAGCGGGAGGGATGGCGAGCAGTTCTTC. The chain joins TRBV19 to TRBJ2-1; 11 positions agree with TRBD2. Germline loops: CDR1 LNHDA, CDR2 SQIVND (reference sequence). The V segment lost 5 bases and the J segment 10 bases; nucleotides outside the gene matches: 7. This CDR3 has 14 residues.

The gene calls are TRBV14 and TRBJ2-7, with TRBD1 as a possible D gene (5 bases). Trimming shortened V by 0 bases and J by 4 bases, and 13 bases separated the two germline ends. This CDR3 spans 15 amino acids. CDR1 SGHDN and CDR2 FVKESK come from the germline V gene. CDR3 DNA: TGTGCCAGCAGCCAAGATCACAGGATTGTGTACGAGCAGTACTTC. This encodes CASSQDHRIVYEQYF.

The rearrangement joins TRBV5-1 to TRBJ2-7, with D maybe TRBD2 (5 bases). V lost 0 bases and J 3 bases, leaving 10 bases between the germline ends. Per germline, CDR1 SGHRS and CDR2 YFSETQ. There are 14 residues in the CDR3. CDR3 amino acids: CASSLADGNYEQYF. CDR3 coding DNA: TGCGCCAGCAGCTTGGCCGACGGGAACTACGAGCAGTACTTC.

The sample holds one count of this clone. The chain couples TRBV19 to TRBJ2-2; D is unresolved. CDR1 and CDR2 from the germline V gene are LNHDA and SQIVND (reference sequence). With 3 bases removed from V and 0 bases from J, the gap between germline ends came to 5 bases. The CDR3 is 14 amino acids. The chain's CDR3 is CASSILTNTGELFF. CDR3 DNA sequence: TGTGCCAGTAGTATCTTGACGAACACCGGGGAGCTGTTTTTT.

V is TRBV6-1 and J is TRBJ2-5; 7 bases agree with TRBD1. Germline values: CDR1 MNHNS, CDR2 SASEGT. This CDR3 comprises 14 residues. With V trimmed by 6 bases and J by 2 bases, 6 bases remained unmatched. The CDR3 loop reads CASRKGTVQETQYF. For the CDR3, the DNA is TGTGCCAGCAGGAAGGGGACAGTTCAAGAGACCCAGTACTTC.

The genes are TRBV11-1 and TRBJ2-6; 7 bases align to TRBD1. Per the germline V gene, CDR1 is SGHAT and CDR2 is FQDESV (reference sequence). CDR3 length equals 19 residues. Trimming cost V 3 bases and J 1 base; bases outside gene matches: 12. The CDR3 DNA reads TGTGCCAGCAGCTTGGGTACAGGGGCTGTCTCTTCTGGGGCCAACGTCCTGACTTTC. This codes for CASSLGTGAVSSGANVLTF. Drawing the rest from reference TRBV11-1 and TRBJ2-6, the complete variable domain is EAEVAQSPRYKITEKSQAVAFWCDPISGHATLYWYRQILGQGPELLVQFQDESVVDDSQLPKDRFSAERLKGVDSTLKIQPAELGDSAMYLCASSLGTGAVSSGANVLTFGAGSRLTVL.

The rearrangement links TRBV11-2 to TRBJ1-3; no clear D gene. CDR1 and CDR2 (germline): SGHAT, FQNNGV. The CDR3 length is 13 residues. The ends were cut back, 5 bases at V and 0 bases at J, with 5 bases in the middle. For the CDR3, the DNA is TGTGCCAGCAGCCAGATCTCTGGAAACACCATATATTTT. Its protein is CASSQISGNTIYF.

V and J are TRBV5-6 and TRBJ2-7; 8 bases align to TRBD1. The germline V gene has CDR1 SGHDT and CDR2 YYEEEE. V gave up 4 bases and J gave up 7 bases; unmatched junction bases: 13. The CDR3 length is 15 residues. The CDR3 reads CASSGRGRGLGEQYF. In DNA, the CDR3 is TGTGCCAGCAGCGGCAGGGGGCGCGGGCTCGGGGAGCAGTACTTC.

In nucleotides, the CDR3 is TGCGCCAGCAGCGGGGGACAGGCCAAGGGCACTGAAGCTTTCTTT. Translation gives CASSGGQAKGTEAFF. This rearrangement joins TRBV5-1 to TRBJ1-1; 8 positions agree with TRBD1. Germline values: CDR1 SGHRS, CDR2 YFSETQ. This CDR3 has 15 residues. J lost 4 bases, V lost 4 bases, and 9 bases had no gene match.

The rearrangement uses TRBV30 and TRBJ1-2; 9 bases fit TRBD1. Germline V gene data show CDR1 as GTSNPN and CDR2 as SVGIG (reference sequence). This CDR3 comprises 11 residues. The V gene end was trimmed by 6 bases and the J gene end by 6 bases; junction bases not matched to a gene: 2. The CDR3 spells CACDRGNGYTF. The CDR3 nucleotides read TGTGCCTGCGACAGGGGGAATGGCTACACCTTC.

The chain uses TRBV6-6 and TRBJ1-2, with D perhaps TRBD1 (6 bases). Trimming left V 5 bases short and J 4 bases short, with 11 bases between. CDR1 is MNHNY and CDR2 is SVGAGI in the germline V gene (reference sequence). The CDR3 runs to 13 residues. CDR3 nucleotide sequence: TGTGCCAGCAGTCAACAGGGTGTCTATGGCTACACCTTC. Its protein is CASSQQGVYGYTF.

V usage is TRBV7-9 and J usage is TRBJ1-1, with D maybe TRBD1 (5 bases). Per germline, CDR1 SEHNR and CDR2 FQNEAQ (reference sequence). This CDR3 contains 15 residues. V was clipped by 0 bases and J by 5 bases, with 13 bases between them. CDR3 nucleotides: TGTGCCAGCAGCTTAGCGTCGGGCAGGGTAACTGAAGCTTTCTTT. Translated: CASSLASGRVTEAFF.

This clone was seen a single time. The CDR3 DNA reads as TGTGCCAGCTCACCGTCGCAGGGGGGTAATGGAGATACGCAGTATTTT. This sequence encodes CASSPSQGGNGDTQYF. The chain links TRBV18 to TRBJ2-3; TRBD1 might be the D (7 bases). The V end was cut by 3 bases, the J end by 5 bases, with 18 bases between. Germline V gives CDR1 KGHSH, CDR2 LQKENI. This CDR3 spans 16 amino acids.

The chain links TRBV19 to TRBJ2-1; D unclear. This CDR3 comprises 16 residues. The germline V gene encodes CDR1 LNHDA and CDR2 SQIVND (reference sequence). Trimming stripped 0 bases from V and 3 bases from J, with 12 bases between. The CDR3 DNA is TGTGCCAGTAGTATAGATCTTGTAAGCCTCTACAATGAGCAGTTCTTC. The encoded protein is CASSIDLVSLYNEQFF. Drawing the rest from reference TRBV19 and TRBJ2-1, the complete variable domain is DGGITQSPKYLFRKEGQNVTLSCEQNLNHDAMYWYRQDPGQGLRLIYYSQIVNDFQKGDIAEGYSVSREKKESFPLTVTSAQKNPTAFYLCASSIDLVSLYNEQFFGPGTRLTVL.

The J gene is TRBJ1-1, the V gene TRBV6-1; no definite D call. Germline V CDR1 and CDR2: MNHNS, SASEGT. This CDR3 is 14 amino acids long. Trimming shortened V by 4 bases and J by 7 bases, and 16 bases separated the two germline ends. DNA of the CDR3: TGTGCCAGCAGTGCTGTTGGGCGGAGTGGTGAAGCTTTCTTT. Translation: CASSAVGRSGEAFF.

This chain joins TRBV4-1 and TRBJ1-5; 7 bases are a match to TRBD1. Per the germline V gene, CDR1 is MGHRA and CDR2 is YSYEKL. The CDR3 contains 20 residues. V was pared by 0 bases and J by 0 bases, with 14 bases of the junction left unmatched. CDR3 in amino acids: CASSQDNLFWDRNSNQPQHF. The DNA for the CDR3 is TGCGCCAGCAGCCAAGATAATTTATTTTGGGACAGAAATAGCAATCAGCCCCAGCATTTT.

The CDR3 bases are TGTGCCAGCAGTGGGAGCGTACAGACTAATGGCTACACCTTC. Amino acids: CASSGSVQTNGYTF. The chain has TRBV2 and TRBJ1-2; D ambiguous. Trimming removed 4 bases at V and 6 bases at J, with 15 bases between. Germline-derived CDR1 and CDR2 are SNHLY and FYNNEI. This CDR3 comprises 14 residues.

This chain links TRBV28 with TRBJ1-6; TRBD1 matches 7 bases. This CDR3 spans 15 amino acids. Germline loops: CDR1 MDHEN, CDR2 SYDVKM. With V trimmed by 6 bases and J by 7 bases, 9 bases remained unmatched. CDR3 DNA sequence: TGTGCCAGCAGGTCGACCGGGACAGACAATTCACCCCTCCACTTT. It is translated as CASRSTGTDNSPLHF.

This clone was detected only once. V usage is TRBV5-6 and J usage is TRBJ1-1, with unresolved D. V was pared by 2 bases and J by 1 base, with 12 bases between. Germline CDR1 is SGHDT and CDR2 is YYEEEE. The CDR3 runs 15 residues. In DNA form, the CDR3 reads TGTGCCAGCAGCTTAAGAACAAACAGGAACACTGAAGCTTTCTTT. Residues: CASSLRTNRNTEAFF. Based on the CDR3 plus reference TRBV5-6 and TRBJ1-1, the full variable domain is DAGVTQSPTHLIKTRGQQVTLRCSPKSGHDTVSWYQQALGQGPQFIFQYYEEEERQRGNFPDRFSGHQFPNYSSELNVNALLLGDSALYLCASSLRTNRNTEAFFGQGTRLTVV.

This sequence joins TRBV2 and TRBJ2-2; possibly TRBD2 for D (5 bases). Trimming shortened V by 7 bases and J by 0 bases, and 24 bases separated the two germline ends. CDR3 length: 19 amino acids. Germline V lookup: CDR1 SNHLY, CDR2 FYNNEI. CDR3 loop: CASTRRRRPAETNTGELFF. In DNA form, the CDR3 reads TGTGCCAGCACCCGAAGGAGGAGGCCGGCCGAGACGAACACCGGGGAGCTGTTTTTT.

The chain couples TRBV10-1 to TRBJ2-3, with D possibly matching TRBD2 (6 bases). V lost 1 base and J lost 0, with 11 bases in between. Germline CDR1 is WNHNN and CDR2 is SYGVQD (reference sequence). This CDR3 is built from 16 residues. CDR3 DNA: TGCGCCAGCAGTGAGTGGAGGGCGGGAAGCACAGATACGCAGTATTTT. It codes for CASSEWRAGSTDTQYF.

The rearrangement joins TRBV27 to TRBJ2-1, with D perhaps assigned TRBD1 or TRBD2 (5 bases each). V was shortened by 3 bases and J by 8 bases, with 8 bases between the two germline ends. The CDR3 loop spans 12 amino acids. Germline CDR1 MNHEY, CDR2 SMNVEV (reference sequence). CDR3: CASSFRGYEQFF. The CDR3 DNA reads as TGTGCCAGCAGTTTCCGGGGCTATGAGCAGTTCTTC.

This chain joins TRBV9 and TRBJ1-1; TRBD1 matches at 9 bases. J gave up 1 base and V 3 bases, and 7 bases lay outside the gene matches. In germline, CDR1 is SGDLS, CDR2 YYNGEE. The CDR3 is 16 amino acids. The CDR3 coding sequence is TGTGCCAGCAGCGAGGGGACAGGGAAAGGGAACACTGAAGCTTTCTTT. Amino acids: CASSEGTGKGNTEAFF. Based on the CDR3 plus reference TRBV9 and TRBJ1-1, the full variable domain is DSGVTQTPKHLITATGQRVTLRCSPRSGDLSVYWYQQSLDQGLQFLIQYYNGEERAKGNILERFSAQQFPDLHSELNLSSLELGDSALYFCASSEGTGKGNTEAFFGQGTRLTVV.

The chain has TRBV5-4 and TRBJ2-1; D is undetermined. Germline values: CDR1 SGHNT, CDR2 YYREEE (reference sequence). The CDR3 consists of 14 residues. Trimming pared 3 bases from V and 8 bases from J, leaving 15 bases between. CDR3 loop: CASSSGIGSDEQFF. In DNA, the CDR3 is TGTGCCAGCAGCTCAGGTATCGGGTCGGATGAGCAGTTCTTC.

The chain uses TRBV4-2 and TRBJ2-7, with 9 bases aligning to TRBD1. CDR3 length: 15 amino acids. Germline V gene sequence: CDR1 LGHNA, CDR2 YNFKEQ. V was clipped by 0 bases and J by 7 bases; unmatched bases: 7. The CDR3 region is CASSQDLQGAREQYF. The CDR3 DNA sequence: TGTGCCAGCAGCCAAGATTTACAGGGGGCCAGAGAGCAGTACTTC.

The chain joins TRBV7-9 to TRBJ2-1; TRBD1 matches 7 bases. The CDR3 runs 15 residues. The V gene's germline CDR1 is SEHNR and CDR2 FQNEAQ (reference sequence). V was clipped by 6 bases and J by 3 bases; unmatched bases: 8. The CDR3 bases are TGTGCCAGCAGACTGGACAGGATGAGCTACAATGAGCAGTTCTTC. Protein product: CASRLDRMSYNEQFF.

This clone was seen once. This rearrangement joins TRBV9 to TRBJ1-4, with a weak D call TRBD1 (5 bases). Germline CDR1 SGDLS, CDR2 YYNGEE. V lost 4 bases and J lost 4, with 17 bases in between. This CDR3 is built from 16 residues. The DNA for the CDR3 is TGTGCCAGCAGCCCTTCCGACAGTCCGTTTAATGAAAAACTGTTTTTT. It specifies CASSPSDSPFNEKLFF.